These 30 T cell receptor beta chains share one sample of origin, sequenced in a study of cytomegalovirus exposure and HLA in healthy donors. It was with 60 Vbeta and 13 Jbeta primers that the PCR ran. The protocol was immunoSEQ multiplex PCR, while the TCRdb copy is restricted to in-frame clones and leaves out a portion. This table holds 140,000 or so clones, roughly 65% found once. Sequences were obtained from PBMCs. Source of these receptors: a man between 60 and 75 years old in good health and CMV-seronegative.

This clone appeared a single time. The chain uses TRBV4-1 and TRBJ1-2, with D unresolved. Trimming cost V 3 bases and J 8 bases, with 16 bases left between them. This CDR3 region has 14 residues. Germline CDR1 is MGHRA and CDR2 is YSYEKL. For the CDR3, the DNA is TGCGCCAGCAGCCACCTTCAGCGAGGTCCCGGCTACACCTTC. Protein: CASSHLQRGPGYTF.

The V gene is TRBV9, the J gene TRBJ2-1; D is ambiguous. V gave up 0 bases and J gave up 4 bases, with 8 bases separating them. The CDR3 loop spans 14 amino acids. Germline V gene lookup returns CDR1 SGDLS and CDR2 YYNGEE. CDR3 sequence (DNA): TGTGCCAGCAGCGTAGGATCGACTTACAATGAGCAGTTCTTC. It is translated as CASSVGSTYNEQFF.

The chain uses TRBV4-1 and TRBJ1-2, with D hard to call. The germline gives CDR1 MGHRA, CDR2 YSYEKL. The CDR3 has 17 amino acids. Trimming took 3 bases from V and 1 from J, leaving 18 bases between them. CDR3 loop: CASSQETGRVYNYGYTF. CDR3 in DNA: TGCGCCAGCAGCCAGGAGACCGGCCGAGTTTATAACTATGGCTACACCTTC.

This rearrangement joins TRBV6-6 to TRBJ2-7, with 7 bases fitting TRBD2. Germline CDR1 and CDR2: MNHNY and SVGAGI (reference sequence). The CDR3 loop spans 16 amino acids. Unmatched junction bases numbered 11, after V lost 6 bases and J lost 0 bases. Written as DNA, the CDR3 is TGTGCCAGCAGCCCTGCGACTAGCTCGGCCTCCTACGAGCAGTACTTC. Amino acid sequence: CASSPATSSASYEQYF.

The rearrangement joins TRBV7-8 to TRBJ2-5, with 9 nucleotides matching TRBD1. The CDR3 extends over 16 amino acids. With V trimmed by 6 bases and J by 2 bases, 10 bases remained unmatched. The V gene's germline CDR1 is SGHVS and CDR2 FQNEAQ. The CDR3 DNA follows: TGTGCCAGCAGGCCAGAGTTGACAGGGGGGCAAGAGACCCAGTACTTC. This codes for CASRPELTGGQETQYF.

In this sample, this clone turned up a few times. The CDR3 coding sequence is TGTGCCAGCGGCTCACCAGGTTCCTACGAGCAGTACTTC. Encoded protein: CASGSPGSYEQYF. The V gene is TRBV6-5, the J gene TRBJ2-7, with D unclear. Germline CDR1 is MNHEY and CDR2 is SVGAGI. This CDR3 has 13 amino acids. The V end was cut by 8 bases, the J end by 1 base, with 12 bases between.

This rearrangement joins TRBV7-2 to TRBJ2-5, with 12 bases aligning to TRBD2. The CDR3 extends over 15 amino acids. V was pared by 3 bases and J by 5 bases, with 4 bases of the junction left unmatched. The germline CDR1 and CDR2 sequences are SGHTA and FQGNSA. The CDR3 spells CASSLASGREETQYF. For the CDR3, the DNA is TGTGCCAGCAGCTTGGCTAGCGGGAGGGAGGAGACCCAGTACTTC.

In this sample, this clone turned up a few times. The gene calls are TRBV7-9 and TRBJ2-7; 9 bases fit TRBD1. Germline V CDR1 and CDR2: SEHNR, FQNEAQ (reference sequence). The CDR3 consists of 14 residues. V lost 3 bases to trimming and J lost 6 bases; unmatched junction nucleotides: 6. CDR3 residues: CASSFLGTGSEQYF. In DNA form, the CDR3 reads TGTGCCAGCAGCTTTCTCGGGACAGGGAGCGAGCAGTACTTC.

A single count supports this clone. The chain carries TRBV6-1 and TRBJ2-2; D remains ambiguous. The V end was cut by 10 bases, the J end by 7 bases, with 10 bases between. Looked up from germline, CDR1 is MNHNS and CDR2 is SASEGT. The CDR3 length is 11 residues. The CDR3 is CATSKHGELFF. For the CDR3, the DNA is TGTGCCACCTCTAAGCACGGGGAGCTGTTTTTT.

A few counts support this clone. This chain uses TRBV19 with TRBJ2-5; 8 bases fit TRBD1. This CDR3 is 13 amino acids long. Germline V gene sequence: CDR1 LNHDA, CDR2 SQIVND (reference sequence). The V gene end was trimmed by 6 bases and the J gene end by 4 bases; junction bases not matched to a gene: 4. The CDR3 spells CASSRGTGETQYF. CDR3 bases: TGTGCCAGTAGCCGGGGGACAGGAGAGACCCAGTACTTC.

This clone was seen only once. The rearrangement joins TRBV19 to TRBJ1-1; D is unresolved. The CDR3 spans 13 residues. The germline CDR1 and CDR2 sequences are LNHDA and SQIVND (reference sequence). Between the trimmed V and J ends, which lost 4 bases and 2 bases, there was a span of 8 bases. The CDR3 protein is CASSTSGNTEAFF. The CDR3 DNA reads as TGTGCCAGTAGTACCTCGGGTAACACTGAAGCTTTCTTT. Drawing the rest from reference TRBV19 and TRBJ1-1, the complete variable domain is DGGITQSPKYLFRKEGQNVTLSCEQNLNHDAMYWYRQDPGQGLRLIYYSQIVNDFQKGDIAEGYSVSREKKESFPLTVTSAQKNPTAFYLCASSTSGNTEAFFGQGTRLTVV.

The chain joins TRBV30 to TRBJ2-3; no firm D call. The CDR3 loop spans 14 amino acids. Per the germline V gene, CDR1 is GTSNPN and CDR2 is SVGIG (reference sequence). Trimming took 0 bases from V and 6 from J, leaving 13 bases between them. The CDR3 loop is CAWSVLKVPDTQYF. The CDR3 DNA sequence: TGTGCCTGGAGTGTACTAAAAGTCCCTGATACGCAGTATTTT.

This chain joins TRBV2 and TRBJ2-7; D gene unclear. This CDR3 is 12 amino acids long. CDR1 and CDR2 from the germline V gene are SNHLY and FYNNEI. The V end lost 0 bases, the J end lost 4 bases, and 4 bases lay between the germline ends. The CDR3 is CASSEARYEQYF. As DNA, the CDR3 is TGTGCCAGCAGTGAAGCGCGATACGAGCAGTACTTC.

This clone was found a few times. J is TRBJ1-1 and V is TRBV6-5; D may be TRBD1 (5 bases). Germline CDR1 is MNHEY and CDR2 is SVGAGI. CDR3 length equals 11 residues. Trimming stripped 11 bases from V and 8 bases from J, with 15 bases between. CDR3: CASREGSEAFF. CDR3 nucleotide sequence: TGTGCCTCCCGGGAGGGGTCCGAAGCTTTCTTT.

The chain carries TRBV27 and TRBJ2-3; 9 bases map to TRBD1. Trimming removed 0 bases from V and 4 bases from J; junction bases left unmatched: 5. The CDR3 covers 16 residues. In germline, CDR1 is MNHEY, CDR2 SMNVEV (reference sequence). The CDR3 DNA sequence: TGTGCCAGCAGTTTATCCCCACAGGGGGCCTCAGATACGCAGTATTTT. Its protein is CASSLSPQGASDTQYF.

The V and J genes are TRBV14 and TRBJ2-3; no clear D. Germline V CDR1 and CDR2: SGHDN, FVKESK. This CDR3 is built from 11 residues. V was trimmed by 6 bases and J by 6 bases, leaving 7 bases between them. The CDR3 sequence is CASRQYDTQYF. The CDR3 DNA reads as TGTGCCAGCAGACAGTACGATACGCAGTATTTT.

This clone was counted a single time. The chain links TRBV11-1 to TRBJ1-1, with no clear D. Trimming removed 6 bases from V and 1 base from J, with 3 bases in between. In germline, CDR1 is SGHAT, CDR2 FQDESV (reference sequence). CDR3 length equals 11 residues. In DNA, the CDR3 is TGTGCCAGCAGGAGGAACACTGAAGCTTTCTTT. It codes for CASRRNTEAFF.

The J gene is TRBJ1-1, the V gene TRBV28; D is ambiguous. The CDR3 covers 15 residues. V dropped 2 bases and J dropped 4 bases, with 14 bases sitting between them. Germline V gene sequence: CDR1 MDHEN, CDR2 SYDVKM. CDR3 amino acids: CASSLSGVRGTEAFF. CDR3 nucleotide sequence: TGTGCCAGCAGTTTAAGCGGGGTCCGGGGCACTGAAGCTTTCTTT.

The chain carries TRBV5-1 and TRBJ2-3, with 7 bases that match TRBD2. Trimming removed 4 bases from V and 2 bases from J; junction bases left unmatched: 10. The CDR3 runs to 16 residues. Germline V CDR1 and CDR2: SGHRS, YFSETQ. DNA for the CDR3: TGCGCCAGCAGCGTAGGACCTAGCGGAAACACAGATACGCAGTATTTT. As protein: CASSVGPSGNTDTQYF.

This sequence joins TRBV5-1 and TRBJ2-7; 8 bases map to TRBD2. This CDR3 spans 16 amino acids. Germline assignment: CDR1 SGHRS and CDR2 YFSETQ. J lost 3 bases, V lost 0 bases, and 8 bases had no gene match. The CDR3 nucleotides read TGCGCCAGCAGCTTGGCACGGGAGGGCCCCTTCTACGAGCAGTACTTC. This sequence encodes CASSLAREGPFYEQYF.

The J gene is TRBJ2-1, the V gene TRBV4-2; TRBD2 matches 9 bases. The V gene end was trimmed by 0 bases and the J gene end by 7 bases; junction bases not matched to a gene: 10. This CDR3 comprises 17 residues. In germline, CDR1 is LGHNA, CDR2 YNFKEQ. The CDR3 bases are TGTGCCAGCAGCCAAGAAGGGATAGCGGGAGAGGGAAATGAGCAGTTCTTC. Its protein product is CASSQEGIAGEGNEQFF.

This clone was seen once. The V gene is TRBV7-9, the J gene TRBJ1-4; TRBD1 agrees at 8 bases. V trimming: 8 bases; J trimming: 8 bases; junction bases outside the gene matches: 13. The CDR3 runs to 15 residues. The V gene's germline CDR1 is SEHNR and CDR2 FQNEAQ (reference sequence). CDR3 sequence reads: CASRALGTGGEKLFF. CDR3 in DNA: TGTGCCAGCCGCGCCCTGGGGACAGGTGGGGAAAAACTGTTTTTT.

The V call is TRBV5-1, the J call TRBJ1-5; D is perhaps TRBD1 (6 bases). Germline assignment: CDR1 SGHRS and CDR2 YFSETQ. CDR3 size: 15 residues. V was shortened by 4 bases and J by 0 bases, with 11 bases between the two germline ends. CDR3 residues: CASSATGISNQPQHF. DNA for the CDR3: TGCGCCAGCAGCGCCACAGGGATTAGCAATCAGCCCCAGCATTTT.

This chain links TRBV14 with TRBJ2-5; TRBD2 aligns across 7 bases. This CDR3 region has 17 residues. Germline loops: CDR1 SGHDN, CDR2 FVKESK. The V gene end was trimmed by 4 bases and the J gene end by 2 bases; junction bases not matched to a gene: 13. CDR3 protein: CASSRDSGGGRQETQYF. The DNA for the CDR3 is TGTGCCAGCAGCCGAGACTCTGGGGGAGGGCGGCAAGAGACCCAGTACTTC.

CDR3 coding DNA: TGTGCCAGCAGCTTAGCGACCTGGACAGGGATTGGTGGCTACACCTTC. It specifies CASSLATWTGIGGYTF. V usage is TRBV7-2 and J usage is TRBJ1-2; the match to TRBD1 covers 8 bases. From germline, CDR1 is SGHTA and CDR2 FQGNSA. The junction had 10 bases not matched to a gene; V was cut back by 0 bases and J by 7 bases. The CDR3 loop spans 16 amino acids.

This chain connects TRBV28 to TRBJ1-5; 8 bases fit TRBD1. CDR1 MDHEN and CDR2 SYDVKM come from the germline V gene. The J segment lost 7 bases and the V segment lost 5 bases, leaving 7 bases of the junction unmatched. The CDR3 sequence is 14 residues long. CDR3 coding DNA: TGTGCCAGCAGTCTGGACAGGGAAGAGCAGCCCCAGCATTTT. Protein sequence: CASSLDREEQPQHF.

The V and J genes are TRBV4-2 and TRBJ2-5; TRBD2 matches at 7 bases. Germline assignment: CDR1 LGHNA and CDR2 YNFKEQ. The CDR3 loop spans 14 amino acids. The V segment lost 1 base and the J segment 4 bases; nucleotides outside the gene matches: 3. CDR3 residues: CASSQVPSGETQYF. CDR3 nucleotides: TGTGCCAGCAGCCAAGTACCTAGCGGAGAGACCCAGTACTTC.

The chain links TRBV2 to TRBJ1-2, with 9 bases aligning to TRBD1. Per the germline V gene, CDR1 is SNHLY and CDR2 is FYNNEI. The CDR3 loop spans 13 amino acids. V dropped 4 bases and J dropped 4; count of bases not matched to a gene: 1. Here the CDR3 reads CASSVQGAYGYTF. The CDR3 coding sequence is TGTGCCAGCAGTGTACAGGGGGCCTATGGCTACACCTTC.

The genes are TRBV6-5 and TRBJ1-1, with 7 bases that match TRBD1. Looked up from germline, CDR1 is MNHEY and CDR2 is SVGAGI. The V gene end was trimmed by 5 bases and the J gene end by 6 bases; junction bases not matched to a gene: 6. The CDR3 runs 13 residues. The CDR3 DNA reads TGTGCCAGCAGTGACAGGGTAGGGGCTGAAGCTTTCTTT. Protein product: CASSDRVGAEAFF.

The genes are TRBV19 and TRBJ2-1; TRBD1 matches at 11 bases. The germline CDR1 and CDR2 sequences are LNHDA and SQIVND (reference sequence). The CDR3 is 14 residues long. Trimming cost V 3 bases and J 8 bases; bases outside gene matches: 3. This CDR3 is CASSIRTGGDEQFF. Here the CDR3 DNA reads TGTGCCAGTAGTATTCGGACAGGGGGCGATGAGCAGTTCTTC.